One and the same sample provided the 10 T cell receptor beta chains below, sequenced in a study of blood T cells in healthy people across ages. A sample-barcoded 5' primer and a J-beta primer mix were used in a second PCR of about 7 to 12 cycles. In TCRdb, the 5' RACE reads were re-called with MiXCR into one record per CDR3 protein. The repertoire holds around 1,900,000 distinct CDR3 sequences, approximately 40% seen once, with under 25% in the top ten. The sequenced sample consisted of blood. The receptor source for this set is a human donor in good health.

The chain employs TRBV28 and TRBJ2-1, with D perhaps TRBD2 (6 bases). The V end was cut by 4 bases, the J end by 7 bases, with 11 bases between. Looked up from germline, CDR1 is MDHEN and CDR2 is SYDVKM. This CDR3 is 13 amino acids long. CDR3 in amino acids: CASSWLEGNEQFF. CDR3 DNA sequence: TGTGCCAGCAGTTGGCTGGAGGGGAATGAGCAGTTCTTC.

J is TRBJ2-7 and V is TRBV20-1; possibly TRBD2 for D (7 bases). The CDR3 runs to 15 residues. Trimming cost V 6 bases and J 3 bases, with 21 bases left between them. Germline CDR1 and CDR2: DFQATT and SNEGSKA (reference sequence). The CDR3: CSAFGRGVVNYEQYF. CDR3 sequence (DNA): TGCAGTGCCTTTGGGAGGGGGGTGGTAAACTACGAGCAGTACTTC.

This chain links TRBV28 with TRBJ1-3; D is ambiguous. Germline values: CDR1 MDHEN, CDR2 SYDVKM. The CDR3 spans 14 residues. V was cut by 6 bases and J by 8 bases, with 17 bases left in between. CDR3 residues: CASSSGLVIDTIYF. CDR3 coding DNA: TGTGCCAGCAGCTCGGGCTTAGTAATAGACACCATATATTTT.

This clonotype was observed a handful of times. V is TRBV5-1 and J is TRBJ2-1; 14 nucleotides line up with TRBD2. V gave up 3 bases and J gave up 9 bases; unmatched junction bases: 8. Germline values: CDR1 SGHRS, CDR2 YFSETQ. The CDR3 sequence is 16 residues long. CDR3 amino acids: CASSSDPGTSGGEQFF. Written as DNA, the CDR3 is TGCGCCAGCAGCTCAGACCCTGGGACTAGCGGGGGTGAGCAGTTCTTC.

The chain combines TRBV5-1 with TRBJ1-2, with 9 bases identical to TRBD1. The junction had 15 bases not matched to a gene; V was cut back by 4 bases and J by 11 bases. The germline V gene has CDR1 SGHRS and CDR2 YFSETQ. The CDR3 runs to 15 residues. CDR3 in amino acids: CASSPPGQGAGGYTF. The CDR3 region has the DNA TGCGCCAGCAGCCCCCCGGGACAGGGTGCTGGGGGATACACCTTC.

This clonotype was seen a few times. V is TRBV27 and J is TRBJ2-3; D unclear. The V gene lost 8 bases and the J gene lost 6 bases, with 15 bases spanning the gap. This CDR3 region has 13 residues. Germline values: CDR1 MNHEY, CDR2 SMNVEV (reference sequence). CDR3: CASGFSQSDTQYF. The CDR3 nucleotides read TGTGCCAGCGGGTTTTCCCAGTCTGATACGCAGTATTTT.

This clonotype showed up just a few times. This chain joins TRBV7-9 and TRBJ2-3; TRBD1 matches at 8 bases. The trim removed 4 bases at V and 2 bases at J, leaving 8 bases unmatched. This CDR3 is 16 amino acids long. Germline V gene lookup returns CDR1 SEHNR and CDR2 FQNEAQ (reference sequence). The CDR3 DNA is TGTGCCAGCAGCTCGACAGGGGACCCGGTCACAGATACGCAGTATTTT. Translated, it gives CASSSTGDPVTDTQYF.

The chain uses TRBV19 and TRBJ2-7, with D uncertain. Germline V gene data show CDR1 as LNHDA and CDR2 as SQIVND (reference sequence). The V end was cut by 6 bases, the J end by 6 bases, with 18 bases between. This CDR3 contains 14 residues. In DNA, the CDR3 is TGTGCCAGTAGCAGATCCGGAGAAGTCTCCGAGCAGTACTTC. It yields the protein CASSRSGEVSEQYF. The full variable domain, completed using reference TRBV19 and TRBJ2-7, is DGGITQSPKYLFRKEGQNVTLSCEQNLNHDAMYWYRQDPGQGLRLIYYSQIVNDFQKGDIAEGYSVSREKKESFPLTVTSAQKNPTAFYLCASSRSGEVSEQYFGPGTRLTVT.

The chain has TRBV3-1 and TRBJ2-7; D ambiguous. V was clipped by 1 base and J by 0 bases, with 10 bases between them. The CDR3 covers 15 residues. Germline V gene data show CDR1 as LGHDT and CDR2 as YNNKEL (reference sequence). The CDR3 loop is CASSQGGFPSYEQYF. The CDR3 DNA reads as TGTGCCAGCAGCCAAGGCGGATTTCCCTCCTACGAGCAGTACTTC.

This clonotype appeared a few times. This rearrangement joins TRBV3-1 to TRBJ1-1; D perhaps matches TRBD1 (5 bases). Per germline, CDR1 LGHDT and CDR2 YNNKEL (reference sequence). The CDR3 covers 12 residues. The V and J ends lost 10 bases and 5 bases respectively, with 14 bases between them. CDR3 DNA sequence: TGTGCCACACGGGGGGGAGGAACTGAAGCTTTCTTT. Protein product: CATRGGGTEAFF.